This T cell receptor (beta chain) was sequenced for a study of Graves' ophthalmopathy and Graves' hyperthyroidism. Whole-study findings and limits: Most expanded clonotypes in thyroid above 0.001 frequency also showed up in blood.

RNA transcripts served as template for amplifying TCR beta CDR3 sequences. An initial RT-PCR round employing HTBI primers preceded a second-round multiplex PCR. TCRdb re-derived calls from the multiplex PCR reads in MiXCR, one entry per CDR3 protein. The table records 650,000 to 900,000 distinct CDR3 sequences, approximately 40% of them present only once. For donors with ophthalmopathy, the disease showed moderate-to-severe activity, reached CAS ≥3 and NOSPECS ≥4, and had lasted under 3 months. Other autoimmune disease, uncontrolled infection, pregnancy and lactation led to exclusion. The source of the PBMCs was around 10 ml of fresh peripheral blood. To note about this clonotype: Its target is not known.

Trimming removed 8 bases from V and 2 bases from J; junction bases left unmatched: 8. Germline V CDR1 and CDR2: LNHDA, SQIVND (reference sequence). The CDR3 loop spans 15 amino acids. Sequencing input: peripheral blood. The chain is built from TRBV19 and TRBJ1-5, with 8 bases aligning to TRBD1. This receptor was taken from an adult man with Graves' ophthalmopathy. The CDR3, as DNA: TGTGCCAGTTCCCCGGGACAGGATGGCAATCAGCCCCAGCATTTT. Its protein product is CASSPGQDGNQPQHF.